Below are 5 T cell receptor beta chains sequenced from a single sample in a study of blood T cell repertoires in COVID-19. Clones were read by immunoSEQ multiplex PCR, and TCRdb kept only the in-frame ones, dropping some. The sample shows 150,000 or so clones, about four fifths of them seen only once. Sequences were obtained from PBMCs or T cells enriched from blood (not recorded which). The receptor set was obtained from a man aged 50 to 59 who had recovered from COVID-19.

This clone was counted many times. V usage is TRBV6-1 and J usage is TRBJ2-7, with 7 bases lining up with TRBD1. The V gene end was trimmed by 2 bases and the J gene end by 3 bases; junction bases not matched to a gene: 16. Germline V gene lookup returns CDR1 MNHNS and CDR2 SASEGT. This CDR3 is built from 18 residues. The CDR3 reads CASSENAGQGDRIYEQYF. The DNA of the CDR3 is TGTGCCAGCAGTGAAAACGCCGGGCAGGGGGACAGAATCTACGAGCAGTACTTC.

This chain uses TRBV30 with TRBJ2-3; tentative D call: TRBD1 (6 bases). The germline V and J ends were trimmed by 1 base and 2 bases, with 19 bases remaining between them. The CDR3 sequence is 17 residues long. Germline V lookup: CDR1 GTSNPN, CDR2 SVGIG (reference sequence). The CDR3 loop reads CAWSAPGRTANTDTQYF. In nucleotides, the CDR3 is TGTGCCTGGAGTGCACCGGGACGGACAGCAAACACAGATACGCAGTATTTT.

The chain joins TRBV5-1 to TRBJ1-1; 7 nucleotides align to TRBD1. V shed 0 bases and J 0 bases; nucleotides not matched to a gene: 2. The CDR3 loop spans 15 amino acids. Germline loops: CDR1 SGHRS, CDR2 YFSETQ. The CDR3 DNA is TGCGCCAGCAGCTTGGCGGGACAGCTGAACACTGAAGCTTTCTTT. Its protein product is CASSLAGQLNTEAFF.

The chain carries TRBV7-2 and TRBJ2-3; TRBD2 agrees at 9 bases. With 0 bases clipped from V and 5 bases from J, the junction kept 6 bases outside the gene matches. Germline CDR1 is SGHTA and CDR2 is FQGNSA. The CDR3 consists of 16 residues. The CDR3 DNA reads as TGTGCCAGCAGCTTAGCGGCTAGCGGGGTGGTAGATACGCAGTATTTT. Its translation is CASSLAASGVVDTQYF.

The rearrangement links TRBV11-2 to TRBJ2-1, with a weak D call TRBD2 (7 bases). Deletions cut 5 bases from V and 5 bases from J, with 10 bases between. This CDR3 has 13 amino acids. The V gene's germline CDR1 is SGHAT and CDR2 FQNNGV. In nucleotides, the CDR3 is TGTGCCAGCAGCCGCGGGGGCCACAATGAGCAGTTCTTC. This sequence encodes CASSRGGHNEQFF.